These T cell receptor beta chains were read from a single sample in a study of cytomegalovirus exposure and HLA in healthy donors. TCRdb's table, derived via immunoSEQ multiplex PCR, lists solely in-frame clones and lacks some. This repertoire comprises approximately 120,000 clones; its ten largest clones make up over 2%. Sample: PBMCs. These receptors came from a man aged 40-50 years in good health and CMV-seronegative. The CDR3 runs from the conserved cysteine through the conserved F or W. The D gene is left open where the match is weak.

length	V	J	D	DNA	CDR3
12	TRBV5-4	TRBJ1-5	-	TGTGCCAGCAGCTTGACGGGGGGGCCCCAGCATTTT	CASSLTGGPQHF
15	TRBV5-1	TRBJ2-1	TRBD2	TGCGCCAGCAGCTTGGGCGGACTAGGAGGCAATGAGCAGTTCTTC	CASSLGGLGGNEQFF
12	TRBV18	TRBJ2-7	-	TGTGCCAGCGCCCGGGACTCCTACGAGCAGTACTTC	CASARDSYEQYF
18	TRBV30	TRBJ2-1	TRBD2	TGTGCCTGGAGTGCCACCGGGACTAGCGGGAGGGCCTACAATGAGCAGTTCTTC	CAWSATGTSGRAYNEQFF
13	TRBV30	TRBJ1-4	-	TGTGCCTGGAGTCGGGGGACGAATGAAAAACTGTTTTTT	CAWSRGTNEKLFF
17	TRBV11-1	TRBJ2-1	TRBD2	TGTGCCAGCAGCTCACCCATGAGGGGAGGGACCTACAATGAGCAGTTCTTC	CASSSPMRGGTYNEQFF
15	TRBV5-1	TRBJ2-3	TRBD2	TGCGCCAGCAGCTTGCGGGGGGAATCGACAGATACGCAGTATTTT	CASSLRGESTDTQYF
14	TRBV6-1	TRBJ1-5	-	TGTGCCAGCTCCGGGACATATATCGGGCAGCCCCAGCATTTT	CASSGTYIGQPQHF
14	TRBV2	TRBJ1-2	TRBD1	TGTGCCAGCAGCCGGGACAGGGACTACTATGGCTACACCTTC	CASSRDRDYYGYTF
15	TRBV7-2	TRBJ2-7	TRBD2	TGTGCCAGCAGCTTAGGCCTAGCGGGAGCCTACGAGCAGTACTTC	CASSLGLAGAYEQYF
15	TRBV6-5	TRBJ2-5	TRBD1	TGTGCCAGCAGTTCACAGGGACAGGGGACAGAGACCCAGTACTTC	CASSSQGQGTETQYF
16	TRBV27	TRBJ2-7	TRBD2	TGTGCCAGCAGTTCCTATAGCGGGAGGGCCGCGAGCGAGCAGTACTTC	CASSSYSGRAASEQYF